This is a list of T cell receptor beta chains from one sample in a study of response to subunit inactivated influenza vaccine. TCRdb redid the calling of the RT-PCR reads with MiXCR, one entry per CDR3 protein. The sample has 450,000 to 600,000 distinct CDR3 sequences, 6.5% to 8% seen once. Here the sequenced sample was PBMCs from blood, taken around 25 months after vaccination. The receptors come from a man between 50 and 75 years old who received an inactivated influenza vaccine. Both conserved end residues are part of each CDR3. The order of the fields is J gene, D gene, clone size, V gene, CDR3 DNA, CDR3 protein. D genes are given only for firm matches. Where a row states a size, it is once, few, many or the class of an expanded clone; other rows omit it.

j_gene: TRBJ2-1; d_gene: .; abundance: many; v_gene: TRBV10-3; CDR3nt: TGTGCCATCAGTGAAGTCACCATCTCCTACAATGAGCAGTTCTTC; CDR3aa: CAISEVTISYNEQFF
j_gene: TRBJ2-7; d_gene: TRBD2; abundance: many; v_gene: TRBV6-5; CDR3nt: TGTGCTGCGGGGGGAGAGCCCTACGAGCAGTACTTC; CDR3aa: CAAGGEPYEQYF
j_gene: TRBJ2-3; d_gene: TRBD2; abundance: .; v_gene: TRBV20-1; CDR3nt: TGCAGTGCTAGCACTAGCGGGAGGACTAGCACAGATACGCAGTATTTT; CDR3aa: CSASTSGRTSTDTQYF
j_gene: TRBJ2-7; d_gene: TRBD2; abundance: .; v_gene: TRBV27; CDR3nt: TGTGCCAGCAGTTGGATCGGGGGGGAGTCTGCCTACGAGCAGTACTTC; CDR3aa: CASSWIGGESAYEQYF
j_gene: TRBJ2-2; d_gene: .; abundance: few; v_gene: TRBV6-5; CDR3nt: TGTGCCAGCAGTTACGGGACGCTTGCGAACACCGGGGAGCTGTTTTTT; CDR3aa: CASSYGTLANTGELFF
j_gene: TRBJ1-6; d_gene: TRBD1; abundance: many; v_gene: TRBV11-2; CDR3nt: TGTGCCAGCAGCTACACAGGGGTTTCACCCCTCCACTTT; CDR3aa: CASSYTGVSPLHF
j_gene: TRBJ2-7; d_gene: TRBD2; abundance: few; v_gene: TRBV2; CDR3nt: TGTGCCAGCAAGGAGCTAGCGGAGCCCTCCTACGAGCAGTACTTC; CDR3aa: CASKELAEPSYEQYF
j_gene: TRBJ2-1; d_gene: .; abundance: few; v_gene: TRBV15; CDR3nt: TGTGCCACCAGCAGGAACCCAGGGAGCGAGCAGTTCTTC; CDR3aa: CATSRNPGSEQFF
j_gene: TRBJ1-2; d_gene: .; abundance: many; v_gene: TRBV7-9; CDR3nt: TGTGCCAGCAGCCCCATGGGGGGCTTTGGCTACACCTTC; CDR3aa: CASSPMGGFGYTF
j_gene: TRBJ2-3; d_gene: TRBD2; abundance: few; v_gene: TRBV9; CDR3nt: TGTGCCAGCAGCGTTCTTCGGACTAGCGGCACAGATACGCAGTATTTT; CDR3aa: CASSVLRTSGTDTQYF
j_gene: TRBJ1-1; d_gene: .; abundance: many; v_gene: TRBV24-1; CDR3nt: TGTGCCACCAACAAAGGAAGGGAGAAAGAAGCTTTCTTT; CDR3aa: CATNKGREKEAFF
j_gene: TRBJ2-3; d_gene: .; abundance: few; v_gene: TRBV6-2/TRBV6-3; CDR3nt: TGTGCCAGCAGTTACAAGGCCTTATCGACAGATACGCAGTATTTT; CDR3aa: CASSYKALSTDTQYF
j_gene: TRBJ2-5; d_gene: TRBD2; abundance: many; v_gene: TRBV12-3/TRBV12-4; CDR3nt: TGTGCCAGCAACACTCTAGCGGAGCGGACCCAGTACTTC; CDR3aa: CASNTLAERTQYF
j_gene: TRBJ2-3; d_gene: TRBD1; abundance: few; v_gene: TRBV20-1; CDR3nt: TGCAGTGCAAGTTCGAGGGGGCCATCAGATACGCAGTATTTT; CDR3aa: CSASSRGPSDTQYF
j_gene: TRBJ2-1; d_gene: .; abundance: many; v_gene: TRBV6-1; CDR3nt: TGTGCCAGCAGTGATCTAGGGTGGGATGAGCAGTTCTTC; CDR3aa: CASSDLGWDEQFF
j_gene: TRBJ2-4; d_gene: .; abundance: many; v_gene: TRBV5-1; CDR3nt: TGCGCCAGCAGCTTGATTTCAGGGGACATTCAGTACTTC; CDR3aa: CASSLISGDIQYF
j_gene: TRBJ2-4; d_gene: TRBD2; abundance: .; v_gene: TRBV27; CDR3nt: TGTGCCAGCAGTGCACCGGGACTAGCGGGGGGAGGGAACATTCAGTACTTC; CDR3aa: CASSAPGLAGGGNIQYF
j_gene: TRBJ2-2; d_gene: .; abundance: many; v_gene: TRBV20-1; CDR3nt: TGCAGTGCTAGAGATCCAGTCAAACTGAACACCGGGGAGCTGTTTTTT; CDR3aa: CSARDPVKLNTGELFF
j_gene: TRBJ2-5; d_gene: .; abundance: .; v_gene: TRBV20-1; CDR3nt: TGCAGTGCCACTAGAATGCAGTTCCAAGAGACCCAGTACTTC; CDR3aa: CSATRMQFQETQYF
j_gene: TRBJ2-1; d_gene: .; abundance: few; v_gene: TRBV20-1; CDR3nt: TGCAGTGCCTCTAGTCCGACTAGTGGGGTCAACAATGAGCAGTTCTTC; CDR3aa: CSASSPTSGVNNEQFF
j_gene: TRBJ2-1; d_gene: TRBD1; abundance: once; v_gene: TRBV30; CDR3nt: TGTGCCCTGAGACAGGGACGAGAGCAGTTCTTC; CDR3aa: CALRQGREQFF
j_gene: TRBJ2-7; d_gene: TRBD1; abundance: .; v_gene: TRBV6-1; CDR3nt: TGTGCCAGCAGGACACAGGGGGGATCCTACGAGCAGTACTTC; CDR3aa: CASRTQGGSYEQYF
j_gene: TRBJ2-7; d_gene: .; abundance: few; v_gene: TRBV6-6; CDR3nt: TGTGCCAGCAGTTCTGACCCAGCCTACGAGCAGTACTTC; CDR3aa: CASSSDPAYEQYF
j_gene: TRBJ2-1; d_gene: TRBD1; abundance: .; v_gene: TRBV14; CDR3nt: TGTGCCAGCACCCTCGGGGCGGGACAGGGTTACAATGAGCAGTTCTTC; CDR3aa: CASTLGAGQGYNEQFF
j_gene: TRBJ2-5; d_gene: .; abundance: few; v_gene: TRBV29-1; CDR3nt: TGCAGCGTCCGGAGGGGGGGGCAAGAGACCCAGTACTTC; CDR3aa: CSVRRGGQETQYF
j_gene: TRBJ2-4; d_gene: .; abundance: few; v_gene: TRBV27; CDR3nt: TGTGCCAGCAGCCTGACGGGCAGTAAAAACATTCAGTACTTC; CDR3aa: CASSLTGSKNIQYF
j_gene: TRBJ2-1; d_gene: .; abundance: .; v_gene: TRBV11-1; CDR3nt: TGTGCCAGCAGCTTAGCGCTGGGGGCGGGAAACAATGAGCAGTTCTTC; CDR3aa: CASSLALGAGNNEQFF